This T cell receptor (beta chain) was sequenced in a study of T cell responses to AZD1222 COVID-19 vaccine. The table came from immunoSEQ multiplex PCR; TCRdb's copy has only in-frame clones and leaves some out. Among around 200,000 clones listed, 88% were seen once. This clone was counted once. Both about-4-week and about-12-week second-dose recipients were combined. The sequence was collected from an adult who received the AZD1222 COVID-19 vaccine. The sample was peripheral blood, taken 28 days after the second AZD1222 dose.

The CDR3 region is CASAQTAHSTEAFF. The CDR3 coding sequence is TGTGCTAGTGCCCAGACAGCTCACTCCACTGAAGCTTTCTTT. The rearrangement links TRBV12-5 to TRBJ1-1, with a tentative D call TRBD1 (5 bases). V lost 7 bases to trimming and J lost 4 bases, with 16 bases between them. CDR1 is LGHNT, CDR2 FRNRAP, per germline. This CDR3 is 14 amino acids long.